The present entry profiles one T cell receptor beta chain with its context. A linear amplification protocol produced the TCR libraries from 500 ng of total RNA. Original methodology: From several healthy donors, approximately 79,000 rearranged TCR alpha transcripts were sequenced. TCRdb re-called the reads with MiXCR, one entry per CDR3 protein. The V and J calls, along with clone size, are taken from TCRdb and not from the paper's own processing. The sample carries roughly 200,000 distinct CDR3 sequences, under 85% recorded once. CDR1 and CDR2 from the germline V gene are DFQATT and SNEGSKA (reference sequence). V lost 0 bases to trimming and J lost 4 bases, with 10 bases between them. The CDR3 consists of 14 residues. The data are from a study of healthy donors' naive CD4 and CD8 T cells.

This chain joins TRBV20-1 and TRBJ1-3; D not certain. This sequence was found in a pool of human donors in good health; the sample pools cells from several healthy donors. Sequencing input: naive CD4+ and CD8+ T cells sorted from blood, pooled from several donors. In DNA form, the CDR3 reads TGCAGTGCTAGAGATCTGAGGGAGGGAAACACCATATATTTT. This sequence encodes CSARDLREGNTIYF.